A selection of T cell receptor beta chains follows, all from one sample in a study of blood T cell repertoires in COVID-19. TCRdb keeps only in-frame clones here, not all; method: immunoSEQ multiplex PCR. The data hold 100,000 to 130,000 clones, with just over 85% observed a single time. Sequenced material: peripheral blood. These TCRs come from a human donor in a cohort sampled during active COVID-19. Both conserved end residues are part of each CDR3. Each record gives: J gene, V gene, CDR3 protein.

TRBJ2-3,TRBV29-1,CSVEELVVDTQYF
TRBJ2-1,TRBV27,CASSSLGTGAFNEQFF
TRBJ1-1,TRBV19,CASSFAQDMNTEAFF
TRBJ1-4,TRBV28,CASSPRTGKREKLFF
TRBJ1-1,TRBV2,CASRGDSYVGSEAFF
TRBJ2-2,TRBV6-5,CASRFVNTGELFF
TRBJ2-7,TRBV7-2,CASRSTGSYEQYF
TRBJ2-7,TRBV4-1,CAAGPTSRHEQYF
TRBJ1-5,TRBV6-1,CASSEPGISNQPQHF
TRBJ2-2,TRBV19,CASSTTGRGAPGELFF
TRBJ2-7,TRBV27,CASTGQRRPYEQYF
TRBJ2-3,TRBV29-1,CSASSGSTDTQYF
TRBJ2-4,TRBV6-5,CASRGQGLDIQYF
TRBJ2-7,TRBV10-1,CASSDGGGLTYEQYF
TRBJ1-5,TRBV2,CASAWGVSNQPQHF
TRBJ2-7,TRBV28,CASSYLGGRRDLPSYEQYF
TRBJ2-6,TRBV5-5,CASSSPGTGAGANVLTF
TRBJ2-5,TRBV18,CASSPTSGRSETQYF